These 32 T cell receptor beta chains share one sample of origin, sequenced in a study of cytotoxic CD8 clonotypes in ibrutinib-treated CLL. TCRdb's copy holds only in-frame clones and misses some; the assay was immunoSEQ multiplex PCR. The data show about 50,000 clones, about half seen once. The specimen comprised PBMCs, sampled after 12 months of ibrutinib treatment. The source is a human donor with chronic lymphocytic leukemia.

This chain uses TRBV5-1 with TRBJ2-1; TRBD2 matches 11 bases. After removal of 4 bases from V and 3 bases from J, the junction contained 6 bases not matched to a gene. The CDR3 contains 16 residues. Germline-derived CDR1 and CDR2 are SGHRS and YFSETQ. This CDR3 is CASSAPGLADYNEQFF. The CDR3 coding sequence is TGCGCCAGCAGCGCACCGGGACTAGCGGACTACAATGAGCAGTTCTTC.

The chain recombines TRBV30 with TRBJ1-1; the D gene is possibly TRBD1 (5 bases). Trimming took off 0 bases at V and 1 base at J, with 9 bases between the two ends. Germline V gene sequence: CDR1 GTSNPN, CDR2 SVGIG (reference sequence). This CDR3 spans 14 amino acids. The CDR3 loop reads CAWSVLGGNTEAFF. DNA for the CDR3: TGTGCCTGGAGTGTACTTGGGGGGAACACTGAAGCTTTCTTT. Full variable domain (missing parts from reference TRBV30 and TRBJ1-1): SQTIHQWPATLVQPVGSPLSLECTVEGTSNPNLYWYRQAAGRGLQLLFYSVGIGQISSEVPQNLSASRPQDRQFILSSKKLLLSDSGFYLCAWSVLGGNTEAFFGQGTRLTVV.

V usage is TRBV2 and J usage is TRBJ2-4, with D unclear. CDR3 length: 14 amino acids. The V end lost 3 bases, the J end lost 0 bases, and 6 bases lay between the germline ends. In germline, CDR1 is SNHLY, CDR2 FYNNEI. CDR3 residues: CASSDELAKNIQYF. The CDR3 DNA reads TGTGCCAGCAGTGACGAGTTAGCCAAAAACATTCAGTACTTC.

This clone showed up many times. V is TRBV5-4 and J is TRBJ2-3; possibly TRBD1 for D (6 bases). This CDR3 has 15 residues. Germline assignment: CDR1 SGHNT and CDR2 YYREEE (reference sequence). V lost 3 bases and J lost 4, with 15 bases in between. CDR3 nucleotide sequence: TGTGCCAGCAGCTCAGGGGCTTCGATGGCAGATACGCAGTATTTT. Translated: CASSSGASMADTQYF.

This chain joins TRBV18 and TRBJ2-2; 7 nucleotides line up with TRBD1. The CDR3 has 16 amino acids. The V gene's germline CDR1 is KGHSH and CDR2 LQKENI. After removal of 0 bases from V and 1 base from J, the junction contained 2 bases not matched to a gene. The CDR3 sequence is CASSPPHRGNTGELFF. The DNA for the CDR3 is TGTGCCAGCTCACCACCACACAGGGGGAACACCGGGGAGCTGTTTTTT.

This chain uses TRBV5-4 with TRBJ2-1, with 16 bases that match TRBD2. The V gene end was trimmed by 3 bases and the J gene end by 10 bases; junction bases not matched to a gene: 7. The CDR3 is 16 amino acids. In germline, CDR1 is SGHNT, CDR2 YYREEE (reference sequence). CDR3 in amino acids: CASSSGTSGRAAEQFF. The CDR3 DNA reads TGTGCCAGCAGCTCCGGGACTAGCGGGAGGGCCGCGGAGCAGTTCTTC.

This clone was detected a few times. This chain uses TRBV7-9 with TRBJ2-6; D call uncertain. This CDR3 has 13 amino acids. Trimming removed 5 bases at V and 4 bases at J, with 6 bases between. In germline, CDR1 is SEHNR, CDR2 FQNEAQ (reference sequence). In DNA form, the CDR3 reads TGTGCCAGCAGCCTCCTCGGGGCCAACGTCCTGACTTTC. Translating gives CASSLLGANVLTF.

The CDR3 spells CASSLVGGVSTEAFF. As DNA, the CDR3 is TGTGCCAGCAGCTTAGTTGGGGGGGTCTCTACTGAAGCTTTCTTT. The chain recombines TRBV11-2 with TRBJ1-1, with D perhaps matching TRBD1 (5 bases). The V gene's germline CDR1 is SGHAT and CDR2 FQNNGV. V shed 1 base and J shed 5 bases, with 14 bases lying between them. This CDR3 has 15 amino acids. The full variable domain, with the rest looked up from reference TRBV11-2 and TRBJ1-1, is EAGVAQSPRYKIIEKRQSVAFWCNPISGHATLYWYQQILGQGPKLLIQFQNNGVVDDSQLPKDRFSAERLKGVDSTLKIQPAKLEDSAVYLCASSLVGGVSTEAFFGQGTRLTVV.

The rearrangement joins TRBV7-8 to TRBJ2-1; the D gene is possibly TRBD2 (6 bases). The CDR3 contains 16 residues. Trimming cost V 2 bases and J 4 bases, with 15 bases left between them. Looked up from germline, CDR1 is SGHVS and CDR2 is FQNEAQ. CDR3 amino acids: CASSLRNSGAYNEQFF. The CDR3 DNA follows: TGTGCCAGCAGCTTAAGGAATAGCGGAGCGTACAATGAGCAGTTCTTC.

This sequence joins TRBV29-1 and TRBJ2-1; D unclear. This CDR3 has 13 residues. In germline, CDR1 is SQVTM, CDR2 ANQGSEA. V was cut by 3 bases and J by 4 bases, with 10 bases left in between. The CDR3: CSVDSTHYNEQFF. The DNA of the CDR3 is TGCAGCGTTGATTCGACACATTACAATGAGCAGTTCTTC.

The rearrangement joins TRBV5-4 to TRBJ2-1; 12 nucleotides match TRBD2. Germline V lookup: CDR1 SGHNT, CDR2 YYREEE (reference sequence). This CDR3 has 15 residues. V dropped 1 base and J dropped 8; count of bases not matched to a gene: 4. CDR3 nucleotides: TGTGCCAGCAGCTTGTTTCTAGCGGGAGGGGATGAGCAGTTCTTC. Its protein is CASSLFLAGGDEQFF.

The chain combines TRBV5-1 with TRBJ2-7; D is perhaps TRBD2 (6 bases). This CDR3 comprises 14 residues. The germline gives CDR1 SGHRS, CDR2 YFSETQ. Trimming cost V 4 bases and J 2 bases, with 13 bases left between them. In DNA form, the CDR3 reads TGCGCCAGCAGCCCGGGACTCCTAACCTACGAGCAGTACTTC. Translated: CASSPGLLTYEQYF.

This sequence joins TRBV14 and TRBJ1-2; D unresolved. Germline V gene data show CDR1 as SGHDN and CDR2 as FVKESK. V lost 4 bases and J 3 bases, leaving 9 bases between the germline ends. The CDR3 loop spans 13 amino acids. The CDR3 coding sequence is TGTGCCAGCAGCCTCCGGATAGACTATGGCTACACCTTC. It codes for CASSLRIDYGYTF.

The rearrangement links TRBV5-1 to TRBJ2-2, with 8 bases lining up with TRBD1. Germline CDR1 SGHRS, CDR2 YFSETQ. The CDR3 has 14 amino acids. V lost 9 bases and J lost 2; bases outside the gene matches: 6. This CDR3 reads CATGGQGNTGELFF. The CDR3 DNA follows: TGCGCCACTGGAGGACAGGGCAACACCGGGGAGCTGTTTTTT.

The table lists this clone with many counts. Other DNA sequences of this sample code for an identical CDR3. The chain is built from TRBV7-7 and TRBJ2-1; no clear D gene. V lost 6 bases and J lost 6, with 6 bases in between. This CDR3 has 11 amino acids. Germline CDR1 SSHAT, CDR2 FNYEAQ (reference sequence). DNA of the CDR3: TGTGCCAGCAGTCTCGGCAATGAGCAGTTCTTC. This sequence encodes CASSLGNEQFF.

V gene TRBV7-3 combines with J gene TRBJ2-1; no firm D call. Germline lookup yields CDR1 SGHTA and CDR2 FQGTGA. This CDR3 has 15 amino acids. V lost 5 bases to trimming and J lost 3 bases, with 14 bases between them. The CDR3 nucleotides are TGTGCCAGCAGCCCCAACCCCGACTTCTACAATGAGCAGTTCTTC. Residues: CASSPNPDFYNEQFF.

This clone was recorded a few times. The chain is built from TRBV27 and TRBJ1-6, with unresolved D. Trimming stripped 6 bases from V and 9 bases from J, with 12 bases between. The CDR3 covers 13 residues. Germline V CDR1 and CDR2: MNHEY, SMNVEV (reference sequence). CDR3 amino acids: CASRPAEGSPLHF. As DNA, the CDR3 is TGTGCCAGCAGGCCAGCTGAGGGTTCACCCCTCCACTTT.

Worth noting for this clone: This sample includes further DNA sequences coding for the same CDR3. V gene TRBV15 combines with J gene TRBJ2-3, with 11 bases fitting TRBD2. CDR1 and CDR2 from the germline V gene are LNHNV and YYDKDF (reference sequence). The ends lost 1 base at V and 3 bases at J; junction bases unmatched: 0. This CDR3 is 15 amino acids long. As DNA, the CDR3 is TGTGCCACCAGCAGAGCTAGCGGGAGGACAGATACGCAGTATTTT. Translation: CATSRASGRTDTQYF.

V usage is TRBV7-6 and J usage is TRBJ2-3; D gene unclear. Germline CDR1 reads SGHVS; CDR2 reads FNYEAQ. The CDR3 spans 11 residues. The V and J ends lost 6 bases and 2 bases respectively, with 3 bases between them. CDR3 nucleotide sequence: TGTGCCAGCAGTTTCACAGATACGCAGTATTTT. Its translation is CASSFTDTQYF.

The gene calls are TRBV5-4 and TRBJ1-2; D gene uncertain. Trimming removed 0 bases at V and 9 bases at J, with 12 bases between. The CDR3 is 13 residues long. Germline CDR1 reads SGHNT; CDR2 reads YYREEE (reference sequence). CDR3 amino acids: CASSLETQVRYTF. Here the CDR3 DNA reads TGTGCCAGCAGCTTGGAAACCCAGGTCCGCTACACCTTC.

The chain uses TRBV6-5 and TRBJ1-2, with no clear D. Trimming left V 5 bases short and J 0 bases short, with 10 bases between. CDR3 length equals 14 residues. Germline lookup yields CDR1 MNHEY and CDR2 SVGAGI. The CDR3 DNA reads as TGTGCCAGCAGTCCTTTTAGGGCTAACTATGGCTACACCTTC. Its translation is CASSPFRANYGYTF.

This clone was found once. The genes are TRBV19 and TRBJ1-5, with TRBD1 matching over 11 bases. Germline lookup yields CDR1 LNHDA and CDR2 SQIVND (reference sequence). The CDR3 is 17 residues long. V was pared by 4 bases and J by 6 bases, with 11 bases of the junction left unmatched. The CDR3 DNA sequence: TGTGCCAGTAGTAAGAGGTTAGGACAGGGGGCTGGTCAGCCCCAGCATTTT. Residues: CASSKRLGQGAGQPQHF.

V and J are TRBV18 and TRBJ1-6; the D is unclear. The ends were cut back, 4 bases at V and 7 bases at J, with 11 bases in the middle. From germline, CDR1 is KGHSH and CDR2 LQKENI. The CDR3 has 14 residues. This CDR3 is CASSRGNSNSPLHF. DNA for the CDR3: TGTGCCAGCTCACGAGGGAACAGCAATTCACCCCTCCACTTT. Based on the CDR3 plus reference TRBV18 and TRBJ1-6, the full variable domain is NAGVMQNPRHLVRRRGQEARLRCSPMKGHSHVYWYRQLPEEGLKFMVYLQKENIIDESGMPKERFSAEFPKEGPSILRIQQVVRGDSAAYFCASSRGNSNSPLHFGNGTRLTVT.

The CDR3 loop reads CAWSVRAGVQDTQYF. The CDR3 DNA follows: TGTGCCTGGAGTGTACGGGCGGGAGTTCAAGATACGCAGTATTTT. The V gene is TRBV30, the J gene TRBJ2-3, with 7 positions matching TRBD2. The germline CDR1 and CDR2 sequences are GTSNPN and SVGIG (reference sequence). V dropped 0 bases and J dropped 5; count of bases not matched to a gene: 8. The length of the CDR3 is 15 residues.

This CDR3 reads CASSFGTDEQFF. CDR3 nucleotides: TGCGCCAGCAGCTTCGGGACAGATGAGCAGTTCTTC. The chain uses TRBV5-1 and TRBJ2-1; 7 bases map to TRBD1. In germline, CDR1 is SGHRS, CDR2 YFSETQ. The junction had 1 base not matched to a gene; V was cut back by 2 bases and J by 8 bases. This CDR3 has 12 amino acids.

This clone was seen a few times. This chain links TRBV28 with TRBJ2-3; no clear D. V lost 11 bases to trimming and J lost 2 bases, with 11 bases between them. The germline CDR1 and CDR2 sequences are MDHEN and SYDVKM. The CDR3 is made up of 12 amino acids. This chain's CDR3 is CAVVETTDTQYF. Written as DNA, the CDR3 is TGTGCCGTGGTGGAGACCACAGATACGCAGTATTTT. The entire variable domain, with the rest obtained from reference TRBV28 and TRBJ2-3, is as follows: DVKVTQSSRYLVKRTGEKVFLECVQDMDHENMFWYRQDPGLGLRLIYFSYDVKMKEKGDIPEGYSVSREKKERFSLILESASTNQTSMYLCAVVETTDTQYFGPGTRLTVL.

This clone has more than one count but fewer than ten. The chain joins TRBV11-3 to TRBJ2-5; 7 bases are a match to TRBD1. V gave up 3 bases and J gave up 2 bases; unmatched junction bases: 9. CDR1 and CDR2 (germline): SGHNT, YENEEA. The CDR3 spans 16 residues. CDR3 nucleotides: TGTGCCAGCAGCTTGGGGACAGCAAATCGTCAAGAGACCCAGTACTTC. This sequence encodes CASSLGTANRQETQYF.

The rearrangement joins TRBV9 to TRBJ1-5, with 7 bases lining up with TRBD1. The CDR3 spans 14 residues. Germline CDR1 is SGDLS and CDR2 is YYNGEE. The trim removed 0 bases at V and 6 bases at J, leaving 3 bases unmatched. This CDR3 reads CASSVGAGGQPQHF. The DNA for the CDR3 is TGTGCCAGCAGCGTAGGGGCAGGGGGTCAGCCCCAGCATTTT.

This chain joins TRBV11-2 and TRBJ2-6; D call uncertain. The V end was cut by 2 bases, the J end by 1 base, with 6 bases between. Germline CDR1 reads SGHAT; CDR2 reads FQNNGV. This CDR3 is 15 amino acids long. The CDR3 region has the DNA TGTGCCAGCAGCTTATCTGTATCTGGGGCCAACGTCCTGACTTTC. Residues: CASSLSVSGANVLTF. The full variable domain, its missing parts supplied by reference TRBV11-2 and TRBJ2-6, is EAGVAQSPRYKIIEKRQSVAFWCNPISGHATLYWYQQILGQGPKLLIQFQNNGVVDDSQLPKDRFSAERLKGVDSTLKIQPAKLEDSAVYLCASSLSVSGANVLTFGAGSRLTVL.

The chain uses TRBV30 and TRBJ1-1, with TRBD1 matching over 7 bases. This CDR3 is built from 13 residues. The germline V gene has CDR1 GTSNPN and CDR2 SVGIG (reference sequence). V lost 0 bases to trimming and J lost 12 bases; unmatched junction nucleotides: 10. For the CDR3, the DNA is TGTGCCTGGAGTGTGGCAGGGGGTCGGTTAACTTTCTTT. Translation gives CAWSVAGGRLTFF.

The chain has TRBV28 and TRBJ2-1; D possibly uses TRBD1 or TRBD2 (5 bases each). The CDR3 consists of 16 residues. Germline CDR1 MDHEN, CDR2 SYDVKM. V was shortened by 6 bases and J by 6 bases, with 21 bases between the two germline ends. CDR3 residues: CASSAPGSLGSNEQFF. CDR3 DNA sequence: TGTGCCAGCAGCGCGCCAGGGAGTTTAGGTAGCAATGAGCAGTTCTTC.

This clone showed up just a few times. Other DNA sequences in the sample encode the same CDR3. The rearrangement joins TRBV5-1 to TRBJ2-7; the D is unclear. V was pared by 4 bases and J by 2 bases, with 10 bases between. Germline values: CDR1 SGHRS, CDR2 YFSETQ. The CDR3 covers 13 residues. The CDR3 region is CASSLEPAYEQYF. The CDR3 DNA follows: TGCGCCAGCAGCCTGGAGCCAGCCTACGAGCAGTACTTC. Drawing the rest from reference TRBV5-1 and TRBJ2-7, the complete variable domain is KAGVTQTPRYLIKTRGQQVTLSCSPISGHRSVSWYQQTPGQGLQFLFEYFSETQRNKGNFPGRFSGRQFSNSRSEMNVSTLELGDSALYLCASSLEPAYEQYFGPGTRLTVT.